This note documents a single T cell receptor beta chain sequence. Antigen: not known. This entry comes from a study of shared clonotypes between healthy human individuals. Study background: A couple of female and a few male donors aged 18 to 49 were enrolled.

The CDR3 is 16 amino acids. Germline V lookup: CDR1 SGDLS, CDR2 YYNGEE. V was trimmed by 0 bases and J by 0 bases, leaving 11 bases between them. In the naive CD8 group, cells lacked CD45RO and were positively selected for CCR7, so terminally differentiated effector memory CD45RA+ cells were left out. Some clones are missing from TCRdb's copy, which holds only in-frame ones; the method was immunoSEQ multiplex PCR. The data show about 2.2 million clones, over 85% seen once. Overall study findings and caveats: The sole specimen, blood, was sampled, and tissue repertoires likely differ. Among four donors, roughly 5.5% of naive CD4 clonotypes were found in common.

V usage is TRBV9 and J usage is TRBJ2-3; D is perhaps TRBD1 or TRBD2 (6 bases each). Specimen: naive CD8+ T cells from PBMCs. The receptor was isolated from a man younger than 35 in good health. Some clones in this sample may be carry-over from other donors' samples. The chain's CDR3 is CASSVDREASTDTQYF. CDR3 coding DNA: TGTGCCAGCAGCGTAGACAGGGAGGCTAGCACAGATACGCAGTATTTT. The full variable domain, completed using reference TRBV9 and TRBJ2-3, is DSGVTQTPKHLITATGQRVTLRCSPRSGDLSVYWYQQSLDQGLQFLIQYYNGEERAKGNILERFSAQQFPDLHSELNLSSLELGDSALYFCASSVDREASTDTQYFGPGTRLTVL.